The clone carrying this T cell receptor beta chain was counted a few times. V dropped 6 bases and J dropped 2 bases, with 18 bases sitting between them. Germline CDR1 and CDR2: SQVTM and ANQGSEA. The CDR3 runs 15 residues. This specimen belongs to a study of human T cells and chemical hapten exposure. Across the study: Cases of alopecia areata, totalis or universalis occurred in a predominantly female patient group.

From the RACE reads, TCRdb called clonotypes with MiXCR, one entry per CDR3 protein. The sample includes some 80,000 distinct CDR3 sequences, around 10% of them seen just once. Stated time point: patch test 2, 6 weeks after DPC sensitization. Treatment indicated: therapeutic diphenylcyclopropenone sensitization with weekly scalp DPC. The source is a man between 18 and 35 years old with alopecia areata. Some clones in this sample may be carry-over from other donors' samples. The sequencing used whole blood, collected in connection with sensitization to the hapten diphenylcyclopropenone (DPC). This rearrangement joins TRBV29-1 to TRBJ2-3; D ambiguous. Here the CDR3 DNA reads TGCAGCGTCGTGGGTGGGCAGCATTCCACAGATACGCAGTATTTT. Residues: CSVVGGQHSTDTQYF.